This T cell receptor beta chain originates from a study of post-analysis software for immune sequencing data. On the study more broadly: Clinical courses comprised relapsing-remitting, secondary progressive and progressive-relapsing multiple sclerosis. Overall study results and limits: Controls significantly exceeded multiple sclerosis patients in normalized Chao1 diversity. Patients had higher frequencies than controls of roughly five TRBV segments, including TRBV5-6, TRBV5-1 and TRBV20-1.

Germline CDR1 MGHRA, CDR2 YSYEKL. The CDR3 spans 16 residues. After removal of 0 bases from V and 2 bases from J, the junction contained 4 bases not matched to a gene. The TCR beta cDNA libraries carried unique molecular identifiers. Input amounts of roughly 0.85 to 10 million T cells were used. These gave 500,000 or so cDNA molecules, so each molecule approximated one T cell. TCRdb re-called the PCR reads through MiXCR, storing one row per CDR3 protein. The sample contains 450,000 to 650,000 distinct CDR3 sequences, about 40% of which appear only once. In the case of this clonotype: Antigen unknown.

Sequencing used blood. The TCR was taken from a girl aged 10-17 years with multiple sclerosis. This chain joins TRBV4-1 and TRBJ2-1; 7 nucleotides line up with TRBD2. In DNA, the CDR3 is TGCGCCAGCAGCCAAGAGGCGAGCGGGGCCTACAATGAGCAGTTCTTC. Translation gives CASSQEASGAYNEQFF.